This TCR beta chain appears in the sequencing data of a study of cytomegalovirus exposure and HLA in healthy donors. The study's findings and limits: A later analysis showed that HLA-associated TCR beta chains had undergone more clonal expansion than equally common others.

The PCR used 60 Vbeta and 13 Jbeta primers. In the authors' methods: The count from a later analysis was about 80 million unique TCR beta chains, approximately 9.9 million of them shared. The repertoire was sequenced with immunoSEQ multiplex PCR; TCRdb's copy has only in-frame clones and lacks some. Clonal size and the V and J genes are those of that table, whereas D and trimming came from the DNA. The sample has 200,000 to 250,000 clones; 77% are singletons. Germline V gene lookup returns CDR1 GTSNPN and CDR2 SVGIG (reference sequence). V dropped 6 bases and J dropped 2 bases, with 13 bases sitting between them. This CDR3 comprises 13 residues. Remarks on this clone: The antigen is not known.

This clonotype was sampled from a woman aged 60-75 years in good health and CMV-seropositive. The source material was PBMCs. The genes are TRBV30 and TRBJ1-1, with D possibly being TRBD1 (6 bases). The CDR3 region has the DNA TGTGCCTGCAGCAGACAGGCAAACACTGAAGCTTTCTTT. Its translation: CACSRQANTEAFF.